This is a list of T cell receptor beta chains from one sample in a study of identical twins. Via MiXCR, TCRdb re-called the 5' RACE reads, giving one row per CDR3 protein. The sample includes nearly 200,000 distinct CDR3 sequences, more than 15% of them seen just once. Another study also made use of these data, one on T cells expressing NK-cell markers.

Sequenced input: CD8+ T cells sorted from blood. All receptors come from a woman aged 18-29 years in good health. Each CDR3 is given with its conserved first and last residue. D genes are given only for firm matches. Clone size is shown for a subset of rows, as once, few, many or a class of expanded clone.

V	D	size	J	DNA	CDR3
TRBV19	NA	few	TRBJ1-1	TGTGCCAGTACTCAGGGACACACTGAAGCTTTCTTT	CASTQGHTEAFF
TRBV6-6	NA	NA	TRBJ2-5	TGTGCCAGCAGTTACGACAACCAAGAGACCCAGTACTTC	CASSYDNQETQYF
TRBV9	NA	few	TRBJ2-3	TGTGCCAGCAGCGTAGGGGGGGTGGATACGCAGTATTTT	CASSVGGVDTQYF
TRBV7-2	NA	NA	TRBJ2-1	TGTGCCAGCAGCTTAGCGGGCCCCGAGCAGTTCTTC	CASSLAGPEQFF
TRBV11-2	NA	NA	TRBJ1-1	TGTGCCAGCAGACTGGGGAGGACTGAAGCTTTCTTT	CASRLGRTEAFF
TRBV9	NA	NA	TRBJ2-5	TGTGCCAGCAGCGCACCCTGGGACGGACAAGAGACCCAGTACTTC	CASSAPWDGQETQYF
TRBV18	NA	few	TRBJ2-1	TGTGCCAGCTCACCCGGACAGACTGATTACTTC	CASSPGQTDYF
TRBV9	NA	NA	TRBJ2-3	TGTGCCAGCAGCCCACCTTCTTGGGGGCCGCAGGGTACAGATACGCAGTATTTT	CASSPPSWGPQGTDTQYF
TRBV6-1	TRBD2	NA	TRBJ2-7	TGTGCCAGCAGTCCGGGGACTAGCGGGAGGAATTATGAGCAGTACTTC	CASSPGTSGRNYEQYF
TRBV14	NA	few	TRBJ2-7	TGTGCCAGCAGCCCGTCCGGAAGCGAGCAGTACTTC	CASSPSGSEQYF
TRBV7-2	NA	many	TRBJ2-3	TGTGCCAGCAGCTTGGGGGCTAGCACAGATACGCAGTATTTT	CASSLGASTDTQYF
TRBV12-3/TRBV12-4	TRBD1	many	TRBJ1-1	TGTGCCAGCAGTTGGCAGGGGGTCAACACTGAAGCTTTCTTT	CASSWQGVNTEAFF
TRBV12-3/TRBV12-4	TRBD1	NA	TRBJ2-1	TGTGCCAGCACCCCGGGACAGGTAAACCCCAATGAGCAGTTCTTC	CASTPGQVNPNEQFF
TRBV7-9	NA	NA	TRBJ2-7	TGTGCCAGCAGCGGCTCAAACACAGGGTCCTACGAGCAGTACTTC	CASSGSNTGSYEQYF
TRBV9	TRBD1	NA	TRBJ2-3	TGTGCCAGCACTCCCCTCCGGGACAGTACAGATACGCAGTATTTT	CASTPLRDSTDTQYF
TRBV10-2	NA	NA	TRBJ1-5	TGCGCCAGCAGTGTCTTTGTCCGTCAGCCCCAGCATTTT	CASSVFVRQPQHF
TRBV6-6	NA	few	TRBJ1-1	TGTGCCAGCAGGACAAGCGCCGAAGCTTTCTTT	CASRTSAEAFF
TRBV24-1	NA	NA	TRBJ2-3	TGTGCCACCAGTGACCGGCCTGGGGGTGGGGATACGCAGTATTTT	CATSDRPGGGDTQYF
TRBV4-3	TRBD2	few	TRBJ2-3	TGCGCCAGCAGCCAAGGGGCCAGCGGGAGTGCAGATACGCAGTATTTT	CASSQGASGSADTQYF
TRBV5-1	NA	few	TRBJ2-7	TGCGCCAGCAGCTGGGAAGACGAGCAGTACTTC	CASSWEDEQYF
TRBV6-5	NA	NA	TRBJ2-1	TGTGCCAGCAGTTACCTCGCCCCTCCGATAAATGAGCAGTTCTTC	CASSYLAPPINEQFF
TRBV12-3/TRBV12-4	TRBD2	few	TRBJ2-1	TGTGCCAGCAGTTATATAGCGGGAGGGTTCAATGAGCAGTTCTTC	CASSYIAGGFNEQFF
TRBV4-2	TRBD2	few	TRBJ2-3	TGTGCCAGCAGCCAAGAACGGGGGGGCGGGACAGATACGCAGTATTTT	CASSQERGGGTDTQYF
TRBV4-3	NA	NA	TRBJ2-7	TGCGCCAGCAGCCAAGATATCCGCTACGAGCAGTACTTC	CASSQDIRYEQYF
TRBV3-1	TRBD2	NA	TRBJ2-7	TGTGCCAGCAGCCAAGAAGGCGGGAGCCCCTACGAGCAGTACTTC	CASSQEGGSPYEQYF
TRBV12-3/TRBV12-4	NA	few	TRBJ1-2	TGTGCCAGCAGTTCAGGCCCCTACTCGATTGACAGAGAAAATGGCTACACCTTC	CASSSGPYSIDRENGYTF
TRBV19	NA	NA	TRBJ1-2	TGTGCCAGTAGGAGCAGGGGATCGAGCTATGGCTACACCTTC	CASRSRGSSYGYTF
TRBV12-3/TRBV12-4	NA	NA	TRBJ2-7	TGTGCCAGCAGTTTTACGCGCTACGAGCAGTACTTC	CASSFTRYEQYF
TRBV12-3/TRBV12-4	NA	many	TRBJ2-3	TGTGCCAGCAGCTTAGGTGGAGATACGCAGTATTTT	CASSLGGDTQYF
TRBV29-1	TRBD2	many	TRBJ2-3	TGCAGCGTTGTGGGCGGGAGGGACACAGATACGCAGTATTTT	CSVVGGRDTDTQYF
TRBV20-1	NA	few	TRBJ1-2	TGCAGTGCTAGAGATAGCGTAGCAGGGGCGCGAGGCTACACCTTC	CSARDSVAGARGYTF
TRBV5-1	NA	few	TRBJ1-2	TGCGCCAGCAGCTTGCTGAGGGATGGTAACTATGGCTACACCTTC	CASSLLRDGNYGYTF
TRBV20-1	NA	NA	TRBJ2-1	TGCAGTGCTAGTAGGCTTGGCAGGGCGACCTACAATGAGCAGTTCTTC	CSASRLGRATYNEQFF
TRBV12-3/TRBV12-4	NA	few	TRBJ2-7	TGTGCCAGCAGTTTGACGGTGGGGGGATCCTACGAGCAGTACTTC	CASSLTVGGSYEQYF
TRBV7-9	NA	NA	TRBJ2-1	TGTGCCAGCAGCAACCTCAATGAGCAGTTCTTC	CASSNLNEQFF
TRBV12-3/TRBV12-4	NA	few	TRBJ2-2	TGTGCCAGCAGTCCCTTGGTTGGAAGGGAGCTGTTTTTT	CASSPLVGRELFF
TRBV20-1	TRBD2	NA	TRBJ2-3	TGCAGTGCTAGGGATAGCGGGGCCCCTAGCACAGATACGCAGTATTTT	CSARDSGAPSTDTQYF
TRBV27	NA	NA	TRBJ1-2	TGTGCCAGCAGTAACGGGGGATCTGGCTACACCTTC	CASSNGGSGYTF
TRBV6-5	NA	few	TRBJ1-2	TGTGCCAGCAGTTACGGTGGAGACAACTATGGCTACACCTTC	CASSYGGDNYGYTF
TRBV12-5	TRBD1	NA	TRBJ2-3	TGTGCTAGTGGTTCCGGACAGGGTAGCACAGATACGCAGTATTTT	CASGSGQGSTDTQYF
TRBV11-2	NA	few	TRBJ2-1	TGTGCCAGCAGCTCCCCGGGGGGCGATGAGCAGTTCTTC	CASSSPGGDEQFF
TRBV7-9	NA	few	TRBJ2-5	TGTGCCAGCAGCTTATCGTTCGAGACCCAGTACTTC	CASSLSFETQYF
TRBV6-1	TRBD2	few	TRBJ2-1	TGTGCCAGCAGTGCGGAAGGGGGACTAGCGGGAGAAGCCTACAATGAGCAGTTCTTC	CASSAEGGLAGEAYNEQFF
TRBV6-5	TRBD2	NA	TRBJ2-7	TGTGCCAGCAGTGCGACTAGCGGGGGGGCCTACGAGCAGTACTTC	CASSATSGGAYEQYF
TRBV7-6	TRBD2	NA	TRBJ2-1	TGTGCCAGCAGCTATCTAGCGGGGCTATTCAATGAGCAGTTCTTC	CASSYLAGLFNEQFF
TRBV12-3/TRBV12-4	TRBD2	NA	TRBJ2-7	TGTGCCAGCAGTCGACTAGCGGGCGAGCAGTACTTC	CASSRLAGEQYF
TRBV7-2	NA	NA	TRBJ2-1	TGTGCCAGCAGCTTAAGGCTAGCGCCTTACAATGAGCAGTTCTTC	CASSLRLAPYNEQFF
TRBV5-1	NA	NA	TRBJ2-1	TGCGCCAGCTCCAGGGCACTCTCCTACAATGAGCAGTTCTTC	CASSRALSYNEQFF
TRBV27	NA	few	TRBJ2-1	TGTGCCAGCAGGCGACTAGGGGTCTACAATGAGCAGTTCTTC	CASRRLGVYNEQFF
TRBV7-9	TRBD2	few	TRBJ2-1	TGTGCCAGCAGCTTTGTGGGACTAGCGGGGGGGCCCCAGCAGTTCTTC	CASSFVGLAGGPQQFF
TRBV30	NA	NA	TRBJ2-3	TGTGCCTGGAGAGAGCCAGGCACAGATACGCAGTATTTT	CAWREPGTDTQYF
TRBV9	TRBD2	few	TRBJ2-3	TGTGCCAGCAGCGTAACCGGGGGGGCCATAGATACGCAGTATTTT	CASSVTGGAIDTQYF
TRBV29-1	NA	few	TRBJ1-1	TGCAGCGTTGTTCAACAGAACGCTGAAGCTTTCTTT	CSVVQQNAEAFF
TRBV20-1	NA	NA	TRBJ2-2	TGCAGTGCTAGCAGCGCCCTCACCGGGGAGCTGTTTTTT	CSASSALTGELFF